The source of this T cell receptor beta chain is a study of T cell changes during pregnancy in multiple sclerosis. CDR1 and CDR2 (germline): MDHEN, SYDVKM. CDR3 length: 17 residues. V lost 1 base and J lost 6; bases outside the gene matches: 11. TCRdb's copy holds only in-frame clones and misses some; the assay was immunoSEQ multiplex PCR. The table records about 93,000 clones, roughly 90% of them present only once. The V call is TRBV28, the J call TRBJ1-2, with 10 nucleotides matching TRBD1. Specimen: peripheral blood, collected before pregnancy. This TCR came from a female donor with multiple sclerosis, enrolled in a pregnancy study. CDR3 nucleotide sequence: TGTGCCAGCAGTTTATTGGGTCAGGACAGGGGGGTTGATGGCTACACCTTC. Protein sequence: CASSLLGQDRGVDGYTF.